Following are 14 T cell receptor beta chains from one sample sequenced in a study of blood T cell repertoires in COVID-19. Libraries were prepared by immunoSEQ multiplex PCR; TCRdb keeps only in-frame clonotypes and omits some of them. Among about 74,000 clones listed, 70% to 90% were seen once. The specimen was peripheral blood. The receptors were sampled from a man in his 70s with active or convalescent COVID-19.

The rearrangement links TRBV6-1 to TRBJ1-2; D unclear. The length of the CDR3 is 14 residues. Germline CDR1 reads MNHNS; CDR2 reads SASEGT. V was trimmed by 1 base and J by 7 bases, leaving 13 bases between them. The CDR3 sequence: CASSEVIREGGYTF. Here the CDR3 DNA reads TGTGCCAGCAGTGAAGTAATAAGGGAGGGTGGCTACACCTTC.

CDR3 protein: CASSSLSGFNQPQHF. CDR3 nucleotides: TGTGCCAGCAGCTCCCTCTCAGGGTTCAATCAGCCCCAGCATTTT. The rearrangement links TRBV7-8 to TRBJ1-5, with a tentative D call TRBD1 (5 bases). V lost 4 bases, J lost 3 bases, and 13 bases lay in between. This CDR3 spans 15 amino acids. The germline V gene encodes CDR1 SGHVS and CDR2 FQNEAQ.

The rearrangement uses TRBV25-1 and TRBJ1-3, with D uncertain. CDR3 length: 15 residues. Germline CDR1 is MGHDK and CDR2 is SYGVNS. V dropped 2 bases and J dropped 0 bases, with 8 bases sitting between them. The CDR3: CASSEGSGSGNTIYF. The CDR3 DNA reads TGTGCCAGCAGTGAAGGGTCAGGCTCTGGAAACACCATATATTTT.

The V gene is TRBV7-9, the J gene TRBJ2-7, with D maybe TRBD2 (6 bases). In germline, CDR1 is SEHNR, CDR2 FQNEAQ (reference sequence). The CDR3 is 14 residues long. V was pared by 0 bases and J by 3 bases, with 9 bases between. The chain's CDR3 is CASSLAGSYYEQYF. The CDR3 region has the DNA TGTGCCAGCAGCTTAGCCGGGAGCTACTACGAGCAGTACTTC.

This clone was counted a single time. The rearrangement links TRBV29-1 to TRBJ2-1; 8 bases fit TRBD2. This CDR3 contains 15 residues. The junction had 9 bases not matched to a gene; V was cut back by 2 bases and J by 6 bases. Germline lookup yields CDR1 SQVTM and CDR2 ANQGSEA. CDR3 in DNA: TGCAGCGTTGAACCCCCAGCGGGGGACCTCAATGAGCAGTTCTTC. Residues: CSVEPPAGDLNEQFF.

This clone was detected only once. The CDR3 sequence: CASSPRVTSYNEQFF. CDR3 sequence (DNA): TGTGCCAGCTCTCCCCGGGTGACCTCCTACAATGAGCAGTTCTTC. The V call is TRBV3-1 (or the pseudogene TRBV3-2), the J call TRBJ2-1; D unclear. The CDR3 contains 15 residues. Germline CDR1 LGHDT, CDR2 YNNKEL (reference sequence). The germline V and J ends were trimmed by 8 bases and 0 bases, with 14 bases remaining between them.

The rearrangement uses TRBV5-4 and TRBJ2-5, with 7 nucleotides matching TRBD2. After removal of 4 bases from V and 1 base from J, the junction contained 7 bases not matched to a gene. Germline loops: CDR1 SGHNT, CDR2 YYREEE (reference sequence). This CDR3 is built from 15 residues. CDR3 protein: CASSHLTSAQETQYF. The CDR3 DNA is TGTGCCAGCAGCCACCTTACTAGCGCCCAAGAGACCCAGTACTTC.

The rearrangement uses TRBV7-9 and TRBJ1-3; D not certain. This CDR3 is 12 amino acids long. Germline loops: CDR1 SEHNR, CDR2 FQNEAQ (reference sequence). V was shortened by 5 bases and J by 8 bases, with 10 bases between the two germline ends. This CDR3 is CASSLGGDTIYF. DNA for the CDR3: TGTGCCAGCAGCCTCGGCGGCGACACCATATATTTT.

The V gene is TRBV5-4, the J gene TRBJ2-2; D may be TRBD1 (7 bases). CDR3 length equals 16 residues. CDR1 and CDR2 (germline): SGHNT, YYREEE (reference sequence). Trimming cost V 4 bases and J 1 base, with 14 bases left between them. CDR3 region: CASSAGTVKNTGELFF. CDR3 bases: TGTGCCAGCAGCGCGGGGACAGTAAAGAACACCGGGGAGCTGTTTTTT.

The rearrangement links TRBV27 to TRBJ1-2; D is possibly TRBD1 (6 bases). Per germline, CDR1 MNHEY and CDR2 SMNVEV (reference sequence). The CDR3 length is 13 residues. Trimming took 5 bases from V and 7 from J, leaving 14 bases between them. CDR3 nucleotide sequence: TGTGCCAGCAGTCCAGGGGTGGGAAGTGGCTACACCTTC. Protein: CASSPGVGSGYTF.

The chain employs TRBV3-1 (or the pseudogene TRBV3-2) and TRBJ2-1; TRBD2 matches 14 bases. Looked up from germline, CDR1 is LGHDT and CDR2 is YNNKEL (reference sequence). The trim removed 3 bases at V and 7 bases at J, leaving 8 bases unmatched. The CDR3 has 17 residues. The CDR3 is CASSHWGTSGGRNEQFF. The CDR3 nucleotides read TGTGCCAGCAGCCACTGGGGGACTAGCGGGGGTAGGAATGAGCAGTTCTTC.

V and J are TRBV10-3 and TRBJ1-1, with D tentatively TRBD1 (6 bases). Germline assignment: CDR1 ENHRY and CDR2 SYGVKD. CDR3 size: 12 residues. V lost 6 bases, J lost 5 bases, and 10 bases lay in between. In DNA, the CDR3 is TGTGCCATCAGACAGGGAGGGACTGAAGCTTTCTTT. It encodes CAIRQGGTEAFF.

The CDR3 DNA is TGTGCCAGCAGCTTATTTCGACTAGAGGACTACGAGCAGTACTTC. It encodes CASSLFRLEDYEQYF. The V call is TRBV5-6, the J call TRBJ2-7, with D perhaps TRBD2 (6 bases). Germline CDR1 and CDR2: SGHDT and YYEEEE. The V gene lost 2 bases and the J gene lost 3 bases, with 15 bases spanning the gap. The CDR3 runs 15 residues.

V is TRBV5-1 and J is TRBJ2-7; 12 bases map to TRBD2. The CDR3 contains 17 residues. The germline CDR1 and CDR2 sequences are SGHRS and YFSETQ. Trimming removed 1 base from V and 1 base from J; junction bases left unmatched: 6. The CDR3 nucleotides read TGCGCCAGCAGCTTGCATTCCACTAGCGGGGGGTCCTACGAGCAGTACTTC. This translates into CASSLHSTSGGSYEQYF.